These 12 T cell receptor beta chains originate from one sample sequenced in a study of a mutant IDH1 vaccine in newly diagnosed glioma. This table comes from immunoSEQ multiplex PCR, and its TCRdb copy is limited to in-frame clones, with some not included. The sample lists tens of thousands of clones, 78% occurring once. Time point reported: week 23, last vaccination. With topical imiquimod, each dose of the vaccine consisted of 300 ug of mutant IDH1 20-mer peptide. Their antigen targets remain unknown. Here the sequenced sample was PBMCs, taken from a glioma patient whose treatment included an IDH1 peptide vaccine. These receptors were taken from a woman aged 40 to 50 with glioma. Some clones in this sample may be carry-over from other donors' samples.

The chain combines TRBV14 with TRBJ2-5, with D tentatively TRBD2 (5 bases). CDR1 and CDR2 (germline): SGHDN, FVKESK. This CDR3 has 14 residues. The ends were cut back, 4 bases at V and 5 bases at J, with 14 bases in the middle. The CDR3: CASSPSLRGETQYF. The CDR3 DNA follows: TGTGCCAGCAGCCCGAGTCTGCGAGGGGAGACCCAGTACTTC.

The rearrangement joins TRBV7-8 to TRBJ1-5; D ambiguous. Trimming cost V 1 base and J 0 bases, with 7 bases left between them. Germline V gene data show CDR1 as SGHVS and CDR2 as FQNEAQ. This CDR3 is built from 15 residues. The CDR3: CASSLGFDSNQPQHF. The CDR3, as DNA: TGTGCCAGCAGCTTAGGGTTCGATAGCAATCAGCCCCAGCATTTT.

In this sample, this clone turned up once. The chain joins TRBV4-3 to TRBJ1-1, with D unclear. The CDR3 sequence is 18 residues long. Deletions cut 5 bases from V and 0 bases from J, with 22 bases between. The germline CDR1 and CDR2 sequences are LGHNA and YSLEER. The DNA of the CDR3 is TGCGCCAGCAGCAAAGGTGGTCAGGCCTACCTTATGAACACTGAAGCTTTCTTT. It encodes CASSKGGQAYLMNTEAFF.

The gene calls are TRBV11-3 and TRBJ2-1; 7 positions agree with TRBD2. The germline CDR1 and CDR2 sequences are SGHNT and YENEEA. The CDR3 spans 16 residues. V was pared by 3 bases and J by 8 bases, with 13 bases of the junction left unmatched. This CDR3 is CASSLDGRDGSDEQFF. The CDR3 DNA reads TGTGCCAGCAGCTTGGATGGGAGGGACGGTTCCGATGAGCAGTTCTTC.

J is TRBJ2-1 and V is TRBV28; 8 nucleotides match TRBD1. CDR1 MDHEN and CDR2 SYDVKM come from the germline V gene. The CDR3 sequence is 14 residues long. V lost 6 bases and J lost 6; bases outside the gene matches: 7. The DNA of the CDR3 is TGTGCCAGCAGGCAGGGGGCGCGAACCAATGAGCAGTTCTTC. Its protein product is CASRQGARTNEQFF.

The chain joins TRBV5-1 to TRBJ2-3; no clear D gene. CDR1 and CDR2 (germline): SGHRS, YFSETQ. This CDR3 has 15 amino acids. The V gene lost 0 bases and the J gene lost 2 bases, with 10 bases spanning the gap. The CDR3 here is CASSLAAGLTDTQYF. The CDR3 coding sequence is TGCGCCAGCAGCTTGGCGGCCGGGCTCACAGATACGCAGTATTTT.

The chain combines TRBV11-2 with TRBJ2-6, with TRBD1 matching 10 bases. The CDR3 has 19 residues. Germline lookup yields CDR1 SGHAT and CDR2 FQNNGV. V lost 1 base and J lost 0; bases outside the gene matches: 6. The CDR3 sequence: CASSLAGTGAYSGANVLTF. CDR3 coding DNA: TGTGCCAGCAGCTTAGCCGGGACAGGGGCCTACTCTGGGGCCAACGTCCTGACTTTC.

This clone has only a few counts. This same CDR3 is encoded by further DNA sequences in the sample. CDR3 region: CASRRLNTEAFF. CDR3 coding DNA: TGTGCCAGCAGACGTTTGAACACTGAAGCTTTCTTT. V usage is TRBV6-5 and J usage is TRBJ1-1; D remains ambiguous. Germline V gene sequence: CDR1 MNHEY, CDR2 SVGAGI. V was pared by 6 bases and J by 0 bases, with 5 bases between. The length of the CDR3 is 12 residues.

The genes are TRBV20-1 and TRBJ2-3; D gene ambiguous. Germline CDR1 DFQATT, CDR2 SNEGSKA (reference sequence). CDR3 length equals 11 residues. The V and J ends lost 6 bases and 4 bases respectively, with 8 bases between them. CDR3 amino acids: CSATNPDTQYF. CDR3 DNA sequence: TGCAGTGCCACCAATCCAGATACGCAGTATTTT.

J is TRBJ1-5 and V is TRBV4-2; 12 nucleotides align to TRBD1. After removal of 2 bases from V and 1 base from J, the junction contained 9 bases not matched to a gene. Germline CDR1 and CDR2: LGHNA and YNFKEQ. CDR3 length equals 19 residues. The CDR3 is CASSQSTGTGGASNQPQHF. CDR3 nucleotides: TGTGCCAGCAGCCAATCGACGGGGACAGGGGGCGCGAGCAATCAGCCCCAGCATTTT.

The chain is built from TRBV19 and TRBJ2-7; 11 bases match TRBD2. Germline lookup yields CDR1 LNHDA and CDR2 SQIVND (reference sequence). Trimming took 5 bases from V and 5 from J; bases not matched to a gene: 8. The CDR3 is 15 residues long. CDR3 in DNA: TGTGCCAGTAGTCCGTCTAGCGGGGGGTGGAACGAGCAGTACTTC. Its translation is CASSPSSGGWNEQYF.

The V and J genes are TRBV19 and TRBJ1-1, with D unclear. Trimming left V 3 bases short and J 7 bases short, with 6 bases between. The CDR3 totals 11 residues. Germline loops: CDR1 LNHDA, CDR2 SQIVND (reference sequence). CDR3 loop: CASSIQFEAFF. The CDR3 bases are TGTGCCAGTAGTATCCAGTTTGAAGCTTTCTTT.